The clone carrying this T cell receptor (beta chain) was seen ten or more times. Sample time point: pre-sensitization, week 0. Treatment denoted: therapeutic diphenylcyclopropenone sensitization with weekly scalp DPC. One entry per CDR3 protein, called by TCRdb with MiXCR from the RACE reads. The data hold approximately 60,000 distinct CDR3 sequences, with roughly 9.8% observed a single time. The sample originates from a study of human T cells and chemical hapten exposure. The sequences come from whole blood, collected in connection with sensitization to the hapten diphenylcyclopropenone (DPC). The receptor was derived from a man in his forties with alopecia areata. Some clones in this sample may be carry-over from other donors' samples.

CDR3 DNA: TGTGCCAGCAGCTATTCTAGCGTCACAGATACGCAGTATTTT. Amino acids: CASSYSSVTDTQYF. The chain couples TRBV7-9 to TRBJ2-3, with D possibly being TRBD2 (6 bases). Trimming took off 4 bases at V and 2 bases at J, with 10 bases between the two ends. The germline gives CDR1 SEHNR, CDR2 FQNEAQ (reference sequence). The length of the CDR3 is 14 residues. Full variable domain (missing parts from reference TRBV7-9 and TRBJ2-3): DTGVSQNPRHKITKRGQNVTFRCDPISEHNRLYWYRQTLGQGPEFLTYFQNEAQLEKSRLLSDRFSAERPKGSFSTLEIQRTEQGDSAMYLCASSYSSVTDTQYFGPGTRLTVL.